These 14 T cell receptor beta chains share one sample of origin, sequenced in a study of blood T cell repertoires in COVID-19. The repertoire was sequenced with immunoSEQ multiplex PCR; TCRdb's copy has only in-frame clones and lacks some. The sample lists tens of thousands of clones, over 80% occurring once. The specimen was peripheral blood. The source is a woman between 70 and 85 years old with acute or convalescent COVID-19.

This rearrangement joins TRBV30 to TRBJ1-4, with D possibly being TRBD1 (5 bases). The ends were cut back, 1 base at V and 6 bases at J, with 9 bases in the middle. Germline loops: CDR1 GTSNPN, CDR2 SVGIG (reference sequence). The CDR3 loop spans 13 amino acids. In nucleotides, the CDR3 is TGTGCCTGGAGTGCGACAGTTTATGAAAAACTGTTTTTT. Translated, it gives CAWSATVYEKLFF.

This chain links TRBV5-1 with TRBJ1-4, with unresolved D. V was shortened by 7 bases and J by 5 bases, with 18 bases between the two germline ends. Germline CDR1 is SGHRS and CDR2 is YFSETQ. There are 15 residues in the CDR3. The CDR3: CASGPFGSENEKLFF. In DNA, the CDR3 is TGCGCCAGCGGACCTTTCGGGAGTGAGAATGAAAAACTGTTTTTT.

This clone was observed a single time. The CDR3 region is CASSLRGQPQHF. CDR3 bases: TGTGCCAGCAGTTTACGGGGGCAGCCCCAGCATTTT. This sequence joins TRBV12-3 or TRBV12-4 and TRBJ1-5; weak D call: TRBD1 (5 bases). The V end lost 2 bases, the J end lost 7 bases, and 6 bases lay between the germline ends. The CDR3 sequence is 12 residues long.

CDR3 DNA: TGTGCCAGCAGGCCAACCGGACAGGGGAGTGAAAAACTGTTTTTT. This sequence encodes CASRPTGQGSEKLFF. V and J are TRBV28 and TRBJ1-4, with 9 bases that match TRBD1. V gave up 6 bases and J gave up 7 bases; unmatched junction bases: 9. Germline CDR1 and CDR2: MDHEN and SYDVKM. There are 15 residues in the CDR3. Drawing the rest from reference TRBV28 and TRBJ1-4, the complete variable domain is DVKVTQSSRYLVKRTGEKVFLECVQDMDHENMFWYRQDPGLGLRLIYFSYDVKMKEKGDIPEGYSVSREKKERFSLILESASTNQTSMYLCASRPTGQGSEKLFFGSGTQLSVL.

This clone was seen only a few times. The chain recombines TRBV30 with TRBJ2-7, with D tentatively TRBD2 (5 bases). Germline V lookup: CDR1 GTSNPN, CDR2 SVGIG (reference sequence). Trimming removed 3 bases at V and 4 bases at J, with 10 bases between. This CDR3 has 12 residues. This chain's CDR3 is CAWRSRGYEQYF. CDR3 DNA sequence: TGTGCCTGGAGGTCTCGGGGTTACGAGCAGTACTTC. The entire variable domain, with the rest obtained from reference TRBV30 and TRBJ2-7, is as follows: SQTIHQWPATLVQPVGSPLSLECTVEGTSNPNLYWYRQAAGRGLQLLFYSVGIGQISSEVPQNLSASRPQDRQFILSSKKLLLSDSGFYLCAWRSRGYEQYFGPGTRLTVT.

V and J are TRBV5-1 and TRBJ1-4; no firm D call. Between the trimmed V and J ends, which lost 0 bases and 6 bases, there was a span of 12 bases. Germline lookup yields CDR1 SGHRS and CDR2 YFSETQ. The CDR3 is 15 amino acids. The CDR3 sequence is CASSLAGGVDEKLFF. The CDR3 bases are TGCGCCAGCAGCTTGGCGGGTGGAGTGGATGAAAAACTGTTTTTT.

This clone showed up just a few times. The gene calls are TRBV18 and TRBJ1-2; TRBD1 matches at 8 bases. The ends lost 5 bases at V and 0 bases at J; junction bases unmatched: 2. This CDR3 is 14 amino acids long. Germline CDR1 is KGHSH and CDR2 is LQKENI. This CDR3 reads CASSSDRANYGYTF. CDR3 sequence (DNA): TGTGCCAGCTCATCGGACAGGGCTAACTATGGCTACACCTTC.

The chain couples TRBV19 to TRBJ1-6; D is uncertain. This CDR3 contains 13 residues. Germline loops: CDR1 LNHDA, CDR2 SQIVND (reference sequence). The germline V and J ends were trimmed by 0 bases and 7 bases, with 4 bases remaining between them. The CDR3 here is CASSIDRNSPLHF. The CDR3 DNA follows: TGTGCCAGTAGTATAGATCGGAATTCACCCCTCCACTTT. Filled out from reference TRBV19 and TRBJ1-6, the complete variable domain reads DGGITQSPKYLFRKEGQNVTLSCEQNLNHDAMYWYRQDPGQGLRLIYYSQIVNDFQKGDIAEGYSVSREKKESFPLTVTSAQKNPTAFYLCASSIDRNSPLHFGNGTRLTVT.

The chain recombines TRBV10-3 with TRBJ1-2; 10 bases line up with TRBD1. Per the germline V gene, CDR1 is ENHRY and CDR2 is SYGVKD. There are 17 residues in the CDR3. Trimming removed 0 bases from V and 5 bases from J; junction bases left unmatched: 9. The CDR3 coding sequence is TGTGCCATCAGTGAGTCCCGTCCGGGACAGGGGCAGTATGGCTACACCTTC. Translated: CAISESRPGQGQYGYTF.

The chain joins TRBV9 to TRBJ2-7; D unresolved. Germline V lookup: CDR1 SGDLS, CDR2 YYNGEE. The V gene lost 0 bases and the J gene lost 0 bases, with 10 bases spanning the gap. This CDR3 region has 15 residues. CDR3: CASSVAEVSSYEQYF. CDR3 DNA: TGTGCCAGCAGCGTAGCCGAGGTCTCCTCCTACGAGCAGTACTTC.

The rearrangement links TRBV5-1 to TRBJ2-1, with 11 bases aligning to TRBD2. In germline, CDR1 is SGHRS, CDR2 YFSETQ. After removal of 7 bases from V and 4 bases from J, the junction contained 4 bases not matched to a gene. CDR3 length: 14 residues. The CDR3 nucleotides are TGCGCCAGCGCGGGACTAGCGGAATACAATGAGCAGTTCTTC. Encoded protein: CASAGLAEYNEQFF.

The chain has TRBV6-5 and TRBJ2-7; TRBD1 matches at 9 bases. Germline-derived CDR1 and CDR2 are MNHEY and SVGAGI. J lost 5 bases, V lost 2 bases, and 7 bases had no gene match. The CDR3 runs to 15 residues. The CDR3 protein is CASSYPNRGLNEQYF. Here the CDR3 DNA reads TGTGCCAGCAGTTACCCGAACAGGGGGCTGAACGAGCAGTACTTC.

This clone was observed a few times. This rearrangement joins TRBV29-1 to TRBJ1-2; D is undetermined. The CDR3 runs to 12 residues. Germline V gene lookup returns CDR1 SQVTM and CDR2 ANQGSEA. V shed 4 bases and J shed 2 bases, with 8 bases lying between them. CDR3 residues: CSVAVLNYGYTF. In nucleotides, the CDR3 is TGCAGCGTTGCTGTCCTAAACTATGGCTACACCTTC.

This chain links TRBV27 with TRBJ2-7, with D tentatively TRBD2 (6 bases). CDR3 length: 16 residues. Trimming took 1 base from V and 1 from J, leaving 14 bases between them. Germline V gives CDR1 MNHEY, CDR2 SMNVEV (reference sequence). This CDR3 reads CASSLLRGTDSYEQYF. CDR3 nucleotides: TGTGCCAGCAGTTTATTACGGGGGACGGATTCCTACGAGCAGTACTTC.